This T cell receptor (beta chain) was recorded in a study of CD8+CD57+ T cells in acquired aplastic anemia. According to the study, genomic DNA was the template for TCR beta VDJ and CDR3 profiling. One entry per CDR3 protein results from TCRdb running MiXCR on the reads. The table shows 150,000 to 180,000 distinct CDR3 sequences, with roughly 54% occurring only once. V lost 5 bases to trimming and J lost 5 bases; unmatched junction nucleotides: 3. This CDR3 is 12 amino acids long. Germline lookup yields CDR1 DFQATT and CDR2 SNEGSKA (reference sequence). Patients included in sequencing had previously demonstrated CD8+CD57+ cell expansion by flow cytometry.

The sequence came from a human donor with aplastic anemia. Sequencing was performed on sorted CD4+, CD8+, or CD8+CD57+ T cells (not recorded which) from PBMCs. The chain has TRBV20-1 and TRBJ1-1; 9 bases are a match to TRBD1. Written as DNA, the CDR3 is TGCAGTGCTCGACAGGGGGTGACTGAAGCTTTCTTT. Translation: CSARQGVTEAFF.